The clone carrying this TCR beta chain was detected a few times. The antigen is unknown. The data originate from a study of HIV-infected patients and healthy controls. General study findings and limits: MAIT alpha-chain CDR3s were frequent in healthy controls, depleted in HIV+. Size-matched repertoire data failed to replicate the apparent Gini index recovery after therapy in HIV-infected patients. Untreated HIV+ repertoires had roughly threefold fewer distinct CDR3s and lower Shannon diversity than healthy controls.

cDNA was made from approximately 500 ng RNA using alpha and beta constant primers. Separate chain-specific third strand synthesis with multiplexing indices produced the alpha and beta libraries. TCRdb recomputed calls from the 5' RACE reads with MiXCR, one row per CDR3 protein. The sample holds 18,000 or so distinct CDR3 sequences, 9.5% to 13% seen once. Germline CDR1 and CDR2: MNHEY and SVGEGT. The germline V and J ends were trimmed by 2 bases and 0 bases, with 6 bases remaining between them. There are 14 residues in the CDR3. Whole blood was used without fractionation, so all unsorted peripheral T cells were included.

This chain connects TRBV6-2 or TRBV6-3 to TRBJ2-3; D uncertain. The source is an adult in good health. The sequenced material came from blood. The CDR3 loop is CASSYHSSTDTQYF. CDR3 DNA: TGTGCCAGCAGTTACCACAGTAGCACAGATACGCAGTATTTT.